Sequencing of this T cell receptor beta chain was carried out in a study of cytomegalovirus exposure and HLA in healthy donors. Study-level points and caveats: Cytomegalovirus-associated status was assigned to roughly 160 TCR beta chains. TCR beta sequences numbering more than 15,000 were associated with HLA alleles at 0.05 false discovery rate in a later analysis. Per a prior analysis, the majority of TCR beta V segments were productive roughly 87% or roughly 30% of the time.

The PCR employed 60 Vbeta primers together with 13 Jbeta primers. Sequenced by immunoSEQ multiplex PCR; TCRdb stores in-frame clones only, minus some. This table has about 130,000 clones, around 70% appearing once. The CDR3 extends over 14 amino acids. The V and J ends lost 4 bases and 5 bases, in that order; junction bases with no gene match: 7. CDR1 is SGHRS, CDR2 YFSETQ, per germline. At sampling all donors were nominally healthy, likely with unrecorded immune exposures. This clone was observed a single time. No antigen is known for it. The sequence was obtained from a woman aged 40 to 49 in good health and CMV-seropositive. Sequenced input: PBMCs. The chain recombines TRBV5-1 with TRBJ2-5; 8 bases match TRBD1. The DNA of the CDR3 is TGCGCCAGCAGCCAGCGACAGGGGCGGGAGACCCAGTACTTC. Protein sequence: CASSQRQGRETQYF.